A selection of T cell receptor beta chains follows, all from one sample in a study of technical replicates of blood from four donors. The data were produced by immunoSEQ multiplex PCR, yet TCRdb's version contains in-frame clones alone and is incomplete. The sample has about 79,000 clones, around 94% seen once; the top ten hold roughly 0.26%. Sequenced input: T cells isolated from PBMCs. The origin of the receptors is a human donor in good health. Both conserved end residues are part of each CDR3. The D gene is left open where the match is weak.

V,J,D,CDR3
TRBV28,TRBJ1-1,TRBD1,CASRTGTGALNTEAFF
TRBV18,TRBJ1-1,NA,CASSSRTLEGSTEAFF
TRBV5-1,TRBJ1-6,TRBD1,CASSLDTGQGKIMSLHF
TRBV5-4,TRBJ2-2,NA,CASSSRGRGPGPGTGELFF
TRBV27,TRBJ1-6,NA,CASSPTGVPSPLHF
TRBV7-9,TRBJ1-2,NA,CASSLRGYTF
TRBV27,TRBJ2-1,TRBD2,CASSLSTRGRAYNEQFF
TRBV5-1,TRBJ2-1,NA,CASSLATWHEQFF
TRBV7-9,TRBJ2-4,TRBD1,CASSKRDRESKNIQYF
TRBV5-1,TRBJ2-5,TRBD2,CASSYYSGGARQETQYF
TRBV27,TRBJ2-3,TRBD2,CASSHTSGEHTDTQYF